The rows below give T cell receptor beta chains drawn from one sample of a study of blood T cell repertoires in COVID-19. Here immunoSEQ multiplex PCR was the method, and the copy in TCRdb shows in-frame clones only, minus some. Among about 160,000 clones listed, approximately 85% were seen once. Sequenced: peripheral blood. These receptors originate from a woman aged 55-70 years with COVID-19, enrolled during active disease. Both conserved end residues are part of each CDR3. D genes are given only for firm matches. Not all rows give a size; the values are once, few, many and, for expanded clones, a class.

j_call cdr3_length clone_size d_call v_call cdr3_aa cdr3_nt
TRBJ2-3 17 - TRBD2 TRBV3-1/TRBV3-2 CASSQGGLASSTDTQYF TGTGCCAGCAGCCAGGGGGGACTAGCGTCTAGCACAGATACGCAGTATTTT
TRBJ1-2 11 - - TRBV12-3/TRBV12-4 CASSTRVVYTF TGTGCCAGCAGTACACGGGTGGTCTACACCTTC
TRBJ2-4 16 - - TRBV6-6 CASSYARGLAKNIQYF TGTGCCAGCAGTTACGCCCGGGGTCTGGCCAAAAACATTCAGTACTTC
TRBJ1-4 15 - - TRBV19 CASTSRLTGSEKLFF TGTGCCAGTACCTCCCGGTTGACTGGGAGTGAAAAACTGTTTTTT
TRBJ2-2 16 - - TRBV3-1/TRBV3-2 CASSWYAGSNTGELFF TGTGCCAGCAGCTGGTACGCAGGAAGCAACACCGGGGAGCTGTTTTTT
TRBJ1-2 11 - - TRBV6-5 CASTGGRGYTF TGTGCCAGTACTGGGGGCAGGGGCTACACCTTC
TRBJ2-1 15 - TRBD2 TRBV27 CASSSLAGVYNEQFF TGTGCCAGCAGTTCTCTAGCGGGAGTCTACAATGAGCAGTTCTTC
TRBJ1-1 12 - - TRBV27 CASSLPGREAFF TGTGCCAGCAGTTTACCAGGCAGGGAAGCTTTCTTT
TRBJ2-1 20 - TRBD2 TRBV6-6 CASSPSGTSGRSPSYNEQFF TGTGCCAGCAGTCCCTCCGGGACTAGCGGGAGATCCCCATCCTACAATGAGCAGTTCTTC
TRBJ2-6 15 - - TRBV7-3 CASSPAGAGANVLTF TGTGCCAGCAGCCCGGCCGGGGCTGGGGCCAACGTCCTGACTTTC
TRBJ2-7 16 once - TRBV5-1 CASSLVSLAAPYEQYF TGCGCCAGCAGCTTGGTCTCGTTGGCTGCCCCCTACGAGCAGTACTTC
TRBJ1-4 14 - TRBD1 TRBV9 CASSSGQGREKLFF TGTGCCAGCAGCTCAGGACAGGGGCGGGAAAAACTGTTTTTT
TRBJ2-5 15 few - TRBV7-2 CASSLDNRVQETQYF TGTGCCAGCAGCTTAGACAACAGGGTGCAAGAGACCCAGTACTTC
TRBJ1-5 16 - - TRBV15 CATSRDRLTGGQPQHF TGTGCCACCAGCAGAGATAGACTCACGGGGGGTCAGCCCCAGCATTTT
TRBJ2-3 14 - - TRBV15 CATSRAPRADTQYF TGTGCCACCAGCAGAGCCCCACGAGCAGATACGCAGTATTTT
TRBJ2-3 17 - TRBD2 TRBV18 CASSHPGLAGGPDTQYF TGTGCCAGCTCACACCCGGGACTAGCGGGGGGGCCAGATACGCAGTATTTT
TRBJ2-2 17 - - TRBV5-5 CASSLAVRMEITGELFF TGTGCCAGCAGCTTGGCGGTGAGGATGGAAATCACCGGGGAGCTGTTTTTT